This passage covers 26 T cell receptor beta chains from one sample sequenced in a study of early T cells in non-severe SARS-CoV-2 infection. A single record per CDR3 protein comes from TCRdb applying MiXCR to the 5' RACE reads. Among roughly 40,000 distinct CDR3 sequences, around 6.8% were seen once, and the ten largest hold around 7.9%. The sample consisted of whole blood. The receptors were gathered from an adult who was a healthcare worker with PCR-confirmed SARS-CoV-2 infection or an uninfected control (not recorded which).

This clonotype was observed many times. This sequence joins TRBV6-5 and TRBJ2-5, with a possible D match to TRBD2 (5 bases). Germline V gene sequence: CDR1 MNHEY, CDR2 SVGAGI. The CDR3 is 13 amino acids. V lost 7 bases and J lost 3, with 12 bases in between. The CDR3 protein is CASTSFGEETQYF. The DNA for the CDR3 is TGTGCCAGCACCTCCTTCGGGGAAGAGACCCAGTACTTC.

This clonotype has ten or more counts. This chain links TRBV27 with TRBJ1-1, with D uncertain. The CDR3 length is 15 residues. Germline loops: CDR1 MNHEY, CDR2 SMNVEV (reference sequence). The V gene lost 2 bases and the J gene lost 0 bases, with 10 bases spanning the gap. The CDR3, as DNA: TGTGCCAGCAGTTTAGAAGGGTTCATGAACACTGAAGCTTTCTTT. This codes for CASSLEGFMNTEAFF.

The table lists this clonotype with many counts. The chain carries TRBV4-2 and TRBJ2-1, with 8 nucleotides matching TRBD2. J lost 4 bases, V lost 0 bases, and 11 bases had no gene match. Germline lookup yields CDR1 LGHNA and CDR2 YNFKEQ. This CDR3 has 18 amino acids. In nucleotides, the CDR3 is TGTGCCAGCAGCCAAGAGGCTAGCGGGTTTAGTAGGTACAATGAGCAGTTCTTC. Protein sequence: CASSQEASGFSRYNEQFF.

This chain uses TRBV29-1 with TRBJ2-3; D gene unclear. The V and J ends lost 4 bases and 6 bases respectively, with 23 bases between them. The CDR3 has 16 residues. The germline V gene encodes CDR1 SQVTM and CDR2 ANQGSEA. CDR3 in DNA: TGCAGCGTTGGGCCCCACGTTGAGACACTGAGGGATACGCAGTATTTT. Protein sequence: CSVGPHVETLRDTQYF.

This clonotype was found a few times. The chain links TRBV7-9 to TRBJ2-7, with a possible D match to TRBD2 (6 bases). Trimming took off 4 bases at V and 5 bases at J, with 9 bases between the two ends. Germline assignment: CDR1 SEHNR and CDR2 FQNEAQ (reference sequence). The CDR3 has 12 residues. The CDR3 nucleotides read TGTGCCAGCAGCTCCTCGGGGGACGAGCAGTACTTC. Residues: CASSSSGDEQYF.

In its sample, this clonotype was seen many times. The rearrangement joins TRBV28 to TRBJ2-5; a possible D gene is TRBD1 (6 bases). The CDR3 totals 14 residues. Deletions cut 4 bases from V and 4 bases from J, with 13 bases between. Germline loops: CDR1 MDHEN, CDR2 SYDVKM. The CDR3 region is CASSSPTGGETQYF. The CDR3 DNA reads TGTGCCAGCAGTTCCCCGACAGGCGGAGAGACCCAGTACTTC.

This clonotype was observed a few times. V is TRBV9 and J is TRBJ2-7; either TRBD1 or TRBD2 may fit D (5 bases each). V was trimmed by 0 bases and J by 6 bases, leaving 10 bases between them. The length of the CDR3 is 13 residues. Germline-derived CDR1 and CDR2 are SGDLS and YYNGEE. The CDR3 protein is CASSVVSGTEQYF. Written as DNA, the CDR3 is TGTGCCAGCAGCGTAGTATCGGGGACCGAGCAGTACTTC.

There are many counts of this clonotype. This chain uses TRBV28 with TRBJ2-5; TRBD1 or TRBD2 may be the D gene (5 bases each). Trimming removed 6 bases from V and 0 bases from J, with 11 bases in between. The CDR3 is 14 amino acids. Looked up from germline, CDR1 is MDHEN and CDR2 is SYDVKM. CDR3 residues: CASRGRYYQETQYF. CDR3 nucleotides: TGTGCCAGCAGGGGACGTTACTACCAAGAGACCCAGTACTTC.

This clonotype was seen at least ten times. The V and J genes are TRBV6-4 and TRBJ1-6; a possible D gene is TRBD1 (5 bases). The germline V gene has CDR1 MRHNA and CDR2 SNTAGT. The CDR3 contains 14 residues. The V end was cut by 3 bases, the J end by 4 bases, with 7 bases between. The CDR3: CASSEGGYNSPLHF. The CDR3 DNA reads as TGTGCCAGCAGTGAGGGGGGTTATAATTCACCCCTCCACTTT.

At least ten counts were recorded for this clonotype. V and J are TRBV6-2 or TRBV6-3 and TRBJ2-3; no firm D call. The CDR3 runs to 18 residues. Germline CDR1 MNHEY, CDR2 SVGEGT. The V end lost 6 bases, the J end lost 3 bases, and 25 bases lay between the germline ends. The CDR3 sequence: CASRLRTPITRETDTQYF. CDR3 nucleotides: TGTGCCAGCAGACTAAGGACCCCTATCACCAGAGAGACAGATACGCAGTATTTT.

This clonotype was found many times. The J gene is TRBJ1-6, the V gene TRBV30; no clear D gene. Germline CDR1 reads GTSNPN; CDR2 reads SVGIG (reference sequence). V lost 0 bases and J 8 bases, leaving 11 bases between the germline ends. This CDR3 has 14 amino acids. The CDR3 loop reads CAWSVTVEDSPLHF. In DNA, the CDR3 is TGTGCCTGGAGTGTAACGGTGGAGGATTCACCCCTCCACTTT.

The rearrangement joins TRBV12-3 or TRBV12-4 to TRBJ2-1, with D unresolved. Trimming cost V 3 bases and J 8 bases, with 5 bases left between them. This CDR3 spans 11 amino acids. The CDR3 bases are TGTGCCAGCAGTTTCATCCATGAGCAGTTCTTC. Translated, it gives CASSFIHEQFF.

There are many counts of this clonotype. CDR3 amino acids: CASRTEFLTGELFF. In nucleotides, the CDR3 is TGCGCCAGCCGAACAGAGTTTCTAACCGGGGAGCTGTTTTTT. This rearrangement joins TRBV5-1 to TRBJ2-2, with D uncertain. CDR3 length equals 14 residues. The ends were cut back, 7 bases at V and 5 bases at J, with 15 bases in the middle. CDR1 is SGHRS and CDR2 is YFSETQ in the germline V gene.

This clonotype has at least ten counts. V gene TRBV30 combines with J gene TRBJ1-1; no firm D call. Germline values: CDR1 GTSNPN, CDR2 SVGIG (reference sequence). The CDR3 consists of 14 residues. V was cut by 7 bases and J by 0 bases, with 15 bases left in between. CDR3 residues: CASSGLGLNTEAFF. The CDR3 coding sequence is TGTGCCTCCAGCGGGCTAGGACTGAACACTGAAGCTTTCTTT.

The chain couples TRBV29-1 to TRBJ2-2; tentative D call: TRBD1 (5 bases). Germline CDR1 is SQVTM and CDR2 is ANQGSEA. V lost 7 bases, J lost 1 base, and 10 bases lay in between. The CDR3 is 13 amino acids. Here the CDR3 reads CSGRRGNTGELFF. CDR3 sequence (DNA): TGCAGCGGGCGAAGGGGGAACACCGGGGAGCTGTTTTTT.

The chain uses TRBV12-3 or TRBV12-4 and TRBJ1-5; TRBD1 matches 7 bases. J was trimmed by 6 bases and V by 8 bases; bases with no gene match: 10. The CDR3 runs 14 residues. The CDR3 nucleotides are TGTGCCAGCTCCGGGACAGAGGGCGGTCAGCCCCAGCATTTT. Translation gives CASSGTEGGQPQHF.

This clonotype was seen more than once but under ten times. This chain connects TRBV13 to TRBJ2-7; no clear D gene. The CDR3 extends over 15 amino acids. V was pared by 3 bases and J by 2 bases, with 14 bases between. Per the germline V gene, CDR1 is PRHDT and CDR2 is FYEKMQ (reference sequence). CDR3: CASSFPFQATYEQYF. The CDR3 DNA is TGTGCCAGCAGCTTCCCCTTTCAAGCTACCTACGAGCAGTACTTC.

This rearrangement joins TRBV3-1 to TRBJ2-3; D may be TRBD2 (7 bases). CDR1 is LGHDT, CDR2 YNNKEL, per germline (reference sequence). The CDR3 has 14 residues. Trimming left V 5 bases short and J 5 bases short, with 14 bases between. CDR3 nucleotide sequence: TGTGCCAGCAGCATAATAAGGGGGGGAGATACGCAGTATTTT. Its protein is CASSIIRGGDTQYF.

The chain couples TRBV4-3 to TRBJ2-7, with TRBD1 matching 9 bases. Trimming removed 0 bases from V and 6 bases from J; junction bases left unmatched: 9. Germline loops: CDR1 LGHNA, CDR2 YSLEER. The CDR3 extends over 16 amino acids. CDR3 sequence (DNA): TGCGCCAGCAGCCAAGATGGAAGAGGACAGGGGCTCGAGCAGTACTTC. Translating it yields CASSQDGRGQGLEQYF.

This clonotype has a handful of counts. The gene calls are TRBV28 and TRBJ1-1; D remains ambiguous. The V end was cut by 7 bases, the J end by 0 bases, with 12 bases between. CDR3 size: 14 residues. Germline CDR1 and CDR2: MDHEN and SYDVKM. CDR3 sequence reads: CASTPYPLNTEAFF. CDR3 DNA sequence: TGTGCCAGCACCCCCTACCCGTTGAACACTGAAGCTTTCTTT.

This clonotype was seen ten or more times. This chain joins TRBV29-1 and TRBJ1-2, with 9 nucleotides matching TRBD1. Trimming cost V 6 bases and J 8 bases; bases outside gene matches: 13. The CDR3 extends over 14 amino acids. Germline loops: CDR1 SQVTM, CDR2 ANQGSEA. This CDR3 reads CSVALETGGSGYTF. In DNA, the CDR3 is TGCAGCGTAGCCCTTGAAACAGGGGGCAGCGGCTACACCTTC.

This clonotype was counted only a few times. CDR3 DNA sequence: TGTGCCAGCAGCTCGTATAACACTGAAGCTTTCTTT. This gives the protein CASSSYNTEAFF. This chain connects TRBV7-2 to TRBJ1-1, with D unclear. From germline, CDR1 is SGHTA and CDR2 FQGNSA. V lost 4 bases to trimming and J lost 2 bases, with 5 bases between them. CDR3 length: 12 amino acids.

Remarks on this clonotype: A single base separates this from a much larger clone, so it may be a read error. The CDR3 spells CASSPGRIYEQYF. In nucleotides, the CDR3 is TGCGCCAGCAGCCCGGGACGGATCTACGAGCAGTACTTC. The J gene is TRBJ2-7, the V gene TRBV5-1; the D call may be TRBD1 or TRBD2 (5 bases each). V lost 4 bases to trimming and J lost 3 bases, with 11 bases between them. This CDR3 is 13 amino acids long. Germline CDR1 and CDR2: SGHRS and YFSETQ.

This clonotype has at least ten counts. This rearrangement joins TRBV3-1 to TRBJ1-1, with TRBD1 identical over 8 bases. This CDR3 is built from 14 residues. V dropped 0 bases and J dropped 10; count of bases not matched to a gene: 7. Germline CDR1 and CDR2: LGHDT and YNNKEL (reference sequence). CDR3 bases: TGTGCCAGCAGCCAAGATGACAGGGGAAACGTAGCTTTCTTT. It encodes CASSQDDRGNVAFF.

The chain is built from TRBV29-1 and TRBJ1-1; D is undetermined. CDR1 SQVTM and CDR2 ANQGSEA come from the germline V gene. This CDR3 contains 11 residues. V shed 1 base and J shed 4 bases, with 4 bases lying between them. CDR3 residues: CSVEGRTEAFF. CDR3 in DNA: TGCAGCGTTGAAGGGCGCACTGAAGCTTTCTTT. The full variable domain, in which reference TRBV29-1 and TRBJ1-1 provide the parts outside the CDR3, is SAVISQKPSRDICQRGTSLTIQCQVDSQVTMMFWYRQQPGQSLTLIATANQGSEATYESGFVIDKFPISRPNLTFSTLTVSNMSPEDSSIYLCSVEGRTEAFFGQGTRLTVV.

This clonotype has more than one count but fewer than ten. The chain links TRBV29-1 to TRBJ2-7; 9 bases map to TRBD1. The CDR3 is 15 amino acids. Trimming removed 7 bases from V and 12 bases from J; junction bases left unmatched: 22. Germline V gene sequence: CDR1 SQVTM, CDR2 ANQGSEA. CDR3 protein: CSGSSDRGYDPSRYF. The CDR3, as DNA: TGCAGCGGTAGCTCGGACAGGGGATATGATCCGAGCAGGTACTTC.